The rows below give T cell receptor beta chains drawn from one sample of a study of blood T cell repertoires in COVID-19. Sequenced by immunoSEQ multiplex PCR; TCRdb stores in-frame clones only, minus some. The top ten hold 0.6% of the sample, which has approximately 440,000 clones, 90% seen once. The sequenced sample was PBMCs or T cells enriched from blood (not recorded which). These receptors originate from a man between 18 and 29 years old who had recovered from COVID-19. Each CDR3 is given with its conserved first and last residue. D genes are given only for firm matches. A row's size may be missing; if present it is once, few, many or a size class.

TGTGCCAGCAGACAAATCACCGGAGGGAACTATGGCTACACCTTC	CASRQITGGNYGYTF	NA	NA	TRBV13	TRBJ1-2
TGTGCCAGCAGGGAGCGGGACTACGAGCAGTACTTC	CASRERDYEQYF	TRBD2	NA	TRBV2	TRBJ2-7
TGTGCCAGCAGCTATCGAGGACAGGGAAACTACAATGAGCAGTTCTTC	CASSYRGQGNYNEQFF	TRBD1	NA	TRBV9	TRBJ2-1
TGTGCCAGCAGTTTAATTGGACAGGGGAACAATCAGCCCCAGCATTTT	CASSLIGQGNNQPQHF	TRBD1	once	TRBV27	TRBJ1-5
TGTGCCACCAGCAGCCAGGTACGGACAGATCAGCCCCAGCATTTT	CATSSQVRTDQPQHF	NA	NA	TRBV15	TRBJ1-5
TGTGCCAGCAGTCCATTGACAGATAGCAACTATGGCTACACCTTC	CASSPLTDSNYGYTF	NA	NA	TRBV27	TRBJ1-2
TGTGCCAGCAGCCATGGAAAGACAAAGGCTAACTATGGCTACACCTTC	CASSHGKTKANYGYTF	NA	NA	TRBV3-1/TRBV3-2	TRBJ1-2
TGTGCCAGCGCGAGCGGTAGCACAGATACGCAGTATTTT	CASASGSTDTQYF	NA	NA	TRBV7-3	TRBJ2-3
TGTGCCAGCAGCTTAGGGGGACAGATGAGCACAGATACGCAGTATTTT	CASSLGGQMSTDTQYF	TRBD1	NA	TRBV13	TRBJ2-3
TGTGCCAGCAGTTCAGGGGGTGTTGGCTACACCTTC	CASSSGGVGYTF	TRBD1	NA	TRBV12-3/TRBV12-4	TRBJ1-2
TGTGCCTGGAGTAGGCAGGGCCTGGGGGAGCAGTACTTC	CAWSRQGLGEQYF	NA	NA	TRBV30	TRBJ2-7
TGTGCCAGTAGTCCGCGGGGAAGGGGCACTGAAGCTTTCTTT	CASSPRGRGTEAFF	NA	NA	TRBV19	TRBJ1-1
TGTGCCAGCAGCCCTTCGGGGGTTTCTGGAAACACCATATATTTT	CASSPSGVSGNTIYF	NA	once	TRBV7-9	TRBJ1-3
TGTGCCAGCTCACCACCGGGGGGGCCGGGACAAAGAAACAATGAGCAGTTCTTC	CASSPPGGPGQRNNEQFF	NA	NA	TRBV18	TRBJ2-1
TGTGCTAGTGGCTCCGGGTTGAACACTGAAGCTTTCTTT	CASGSGLNTEAFF	NA	NA	TRBV12-5	TRBJ1-1
TGTGCCAGCAGTCCATACGAAACACTAGCGGAATTCATATACAATGAGCAGTTCTTC	CASSPYETLAEFIYNEQFF	TRBD2	once	TRBV28	TRBJ2-1
TGCGCCAGCAGCACCACCGGGGTGGACACAGATACGCAGTATTTT	CASSTTGVDTDTQYF	NA	NA	TRBV5-1	TRBJ2-3
TGCGCCAGCAGCCCCCGTGGGGGGGGCAGATCATTGAACACTGAAGCTTTCTTT	CASSPRGGGRSLNTEAFF	NA	NA	TRBV5-1	TRBJ1-1